A single sample is the source of the 22 T cell receptor beta chains below, sequenced in a study of T cells in Graves' hyperthyroidism and ophthalmopathy (dated by TCRdb to the late 2010s). Library generation was performed with multiplex PCR. This sample was sequenced with an Illumina HiSeq 2000. The TCR beta CDR3 regions were amplified from RNA transcripts. The first round of RT-PCR for the TCR CDR3 was performed with the HTBI primer set and the Qiagen OneStep RT-PCR kit. TCRdb itself trimmed the public reads at Q25 with fastp, ran MiXCR and retained productive beta chains. Each record represents a unique CDR3 protein, reported with the most common genes and DNA among its rows. The sample includes approximately 510,000 distinct CDR3 sequences, with 46% observed a single time. The ten largest clones add up to 44% of the sample. What was sequenced was peripheral blood or thyroid tissue (not recorded which). The receptors here all came from an adult woman with Graves' disease, either hyperthyroidism or ophthalmopathy (not recorded which).

A word on this clonotype: A read error may be the cause here, since a much bigger clone is one base away. V usage is TRBV19 and J usage is TRBJ1-2, with D unclear. The CDR3 is 13 residues long. Germline CDR1 LNHDA, CDR2 SQIVND (reference sequence). CDR3 sequence: CATSPDPNYGYTF. Written as DNA, the CDR3 is TGTGCCACTAGTCCGGACCCCAACTATGGCTACACCTTC.

This clonotype has a count of ten or more. This sequence joins TRBV7-8 and TRBJ2-7; TRBD1 agrees at 9 bases. Germline V gene data show CDR1 as SGHVS and CDR2 as FQNEAQ. The CDR3 has 15 amino acids. After removal of 5 bases from V and 4 bases from J, the junction contained 9 bases not matched to a gene. The DNA for the CDR3 is TGTGCCAGCAGCCCGACAGGGGGTATAGTATACGAGCAGTACTTC. Translated: CASSPTGGIVYEQYF.

The DNA of the CDR3 is TGTGCCAGCAGCTTAATTGGGGTCTCCTACGAGCAGTACTTC. Translated, it gives CASSLIGVSYEQYF. The chain employs TRBV7-9 and TRBJ2-7; D remains unclear. This CDR3 is built from 14 residues. Germline values: CDR1 SEHNR, CDR2 FQNEAQ (reference sequence). V shed 2 bases and J shed 0 bases, with 8 bases lying between them.

The rearrangement joins TRBV29-1 to TRBJ2-2, with 8 nucleotides matching TRBD1. Germline assignment: CDR1 SQVTM and CDR2 ANQGSEA. The CDR3 has 14 amino acids. V gave up 3 bases and J gave up 7 bases; unmatched junction bases: 7. Here the CDR3 reads CSVDPGGVYGELFF. CDR3 DNA sequence: TGCAGCGTTGACCCAGGGGGCGTTTACGGGGAGCTGTTTTTT.

Comment on this clonotype: Lacking the conserved final phenylalanine or tryptophan, this CDR3 likely reflects a read error. Because the CDR3's place on the DNA is in doubt, the DNA is left out and the CDR3 is given as listed by TCRdb. The rearrangement joins TRBV10-3 to TRBJ1-3. Germline V gene lookup returns CDR1 ENHRY and CDR2 SYGVKD. The CDR3 is 8 amino acids long, termini counted. The CDR3 here is CATRNGTS.

This clonotype was seen repeatedly, ten times or more. The V gene is TRBV10-2, the J gene TRBJ2-2; 12 bases are a match to TRBD2. The germline V gene encodes CDR1 WSHSY and CDR2 SAAADI. The trim removed 3 bases at V and 6 bases at J, leaving 8 bases unmatched. The CDR3 runs 17 residues. CDR3 loop: CASSDFQPSGRAGELFF. The CDR3 nucleotides read TGCGCCAGCAGTGATTTTCAGCCTAGCGGGAGGGCCGGGGAGCTGTTTTTT.

The chain couples TRBV11-2 to TRBJ1-6; D is perhaps TRBD1 (5 bases). Germline V gene lookup returns CDR1 SGHAT and CDR2 FQNNGV. The CDR3 has 15 amino acids. V shed 7 bases and J shed 10 bases, with 20 bases lying between them. The CDR3 coding sequence is TGTGCCAGCAACCGGGGCATGGCTGTCGGCTCACCCCTCCACTTT. Its translation is CASNRGMAVGSPLHF.

The chain carries TRBV29-1 and TRBJ1-2; TRBD1 matches at 7 bases. This CDR3 spans 13 amino acids. Germline loops: CDR1 SQVTM, CDR2 ANQGSEA. Trimming removed 5 bases from V and 4 bases from J; junction bases left unmatched: 7. This CDR3 reads CSVKQGRFYGYTF. Here the CDR3 DNA reads TGCAGCGTTAAACAGGGGCGCTTCTATGGCTACACCTTC.

This chain links TRBV6-2 or TRBV6-3 with TRBJ2-7; D may match TRBD1 or TRBD2 (5 bases each). Trimming removed 9 bases from V and 2 bases from J, with 20 bases in between. This CDR3 is built from 15 residues. Germline assignment: CDR1 MNHEY and CDR2 SVGEGT. The chain's CDR3 is CASKPAGTAAYEQYF. CDR3 in DNA: TGTGCCAGTAAACCCGCCGGGACGGCCGCCTACGAGCAGTACTTC.

This clonotype was seen many times. This rearrangement joins TRBV2 to TRBJ1-1; 11 bases are a match to TRBD1. The CDR3 extends over 14 amino acids. J lost 5 bases, V lost 7 bases, and 6 bases had no gene match. CDR1 is SNHLY and CDR2 is FYNNEI in the germline V gene. CDR3 in amino acids: CASNGQGAGTEAFF. CDR3 bases: TGTGCCAGCAACGGACAGGGGGCCGGGACTGAAGCTTTCTTT.

Many counts were recorded for this clonotype. The chain uses TRBV5-1 and TRBJ2-5; either TRBD1 or TRBD2 may fit D (6 bases each). V shed 4 bases and J shed 5 bases, with 15 bases lying between them. The length of the CDR3 is 14 residues. CDR1 and CDR2 (germline): SGHRS, YFSETQ. CDR3 nucleotides: TGCGCCAGCAGCCGATTAGGGGGAGGCGAGACCCAGTACTTC. This sequence encodes CASSRLGGGETQYF.

V usage is TRBV9 and J usage is TRBJ2-3; D gene unclear. Germline CDR1 SGDLS, CDR2 YYNGEE. CDR3 length: 15 amino acids. The ends were cut back, 4 bases at V and 4 bases at J, with 16 bases in the middle. CDR3 sequence reads: CASSLSKSPPDTQYF. For the CDR3, the DNA is TGTGCCAGCAGCTTATCCAAGAGCCCCCCAGATACGCAGTATTTT. The whole variable domain, filled in from reference TRBV9 and TRBJ2-3, reads DSGVTQTPKHLITATGQRVTLRCSPRSGDLSVYWYQQSLDQGLQFLIQYYNGEERAKGNILERFSAQQFPDLHSELNLSSLELGDSALYFCASSLSKSPPDTQYFGPGTRLTVL.

This clonotype was seen at least ten times. DNA of the CDR3: TGTGCCAGCAGCCTTCCGGGACTCGACTTCTCTGGGGCCAACGTCCTGACTTTC. Its protein is CASSLPGLDFSGANVLTF. This chain joins TRBV7-8 and TRBJ2-6, with D perhaps matching TRBD2 (6 bases). Germline assignment: CDR1 SGHVS and CDR2 FQNEAQ. V was clipped by 5 bases and J by 0 bases, with 17 bases between them. The CDR3 length is 18 residues.

There are many counts of this clonotype. The chain uses TRBV20-1 and TRBJ2-5; perhaps TRBD2 as D (6 bases). Germline loops: CDR1 DFQATT, CDR2 SNEGSKA (reference sequence). The CDR3 sequence is 14 residues long. V was clipped by 6 bases and J by 1 base, with 15 bases between them. This CDR3 reads CSALGSGTQETQYF. The CDR3 DNA is TGCAGTGCCCTCGGTAGCGGTACCCAAGAGACCCAGTACTTC.

Many counts were recorded for this clonotype. The V and J genes are TRBV10-3 and TRBJ2-5; TRBD2 agrees at 9 bases. Trimming took 3 bases from V and 3 from J; bases not matched to a gene: 5. This CDR3 comprises 15 residues. Per germline, CDR1 ENHRY and CDR2 SYGVKD. Written as DNA, the CDR3 is TGTGCCATCAGTGACTTAGCGGGAGTCAAAGAGACCCAGTACTTC. Its translation: CAISDLAGVKETQYF.

J is TRBJ1-2 and V is TRBV7-2; 9 positions match TRBD1. This CDR3 has 15 amino acids. The ends lost 5 bases at V and 3 bases at J; junction bases unmatched: 7. The germline CDR1 and CDR2 sequences are SGHTA and FQGNSA. CDR3 coding DNA: TGTGCCAGCAGCCTAGGACAGGGGTCTGACTATGGCTACACCTTC. This codes for CASSLGQGSDYGYTF. Using reference TRBV7-2 and TRBJ1-2 for the parts outside the CDR3, the full variable domain is GAGVSQSPSNKVTEKGKDVELRCDPISGHTALYWYRQSLGQGLEFLIYFQGNSAPDKSGLPSDRFSAERTGGSVSTLTIQRTQQEDSAVYLCASSLGQGSDYGYTFGSGTRLTVV.

This clonotype showed up many times. CDR3 sequence: CASRLQELRQAFF. DNA for the CDR3: TGTGCCAGCAGGCTCCAAGAATTGCGGCAAGCTTTCTTT. This chain links TRBV6-5 with TRBJ1-1; D remains ambiguous. V was shortened by 6 bases and J by 9 bases, with 17 bases between the two germline ends. Germline V CDR1 and CDR2: MNHEY, SVGAGI. This CDR3 comprises 13 residues.

This clonotype appeared many times. The chain links TRBV20-1 to TRBJ2-7; D unclear. Per germline, CDR1 DFQATT and CDR2 SNEGSKA (reference sequence). Trimming left V 5 bases short and J 4 bases short, with 6 bases between. CDR3 length: 10 residues. The CDR3 DNA sequence: TGCAGTGCTGGCCATTACGAGCAGTACTTC. Amino acid sequence: CSAGHYEQYF.

This clonotype was counted only a few times. At one end the junction does not follow the germline gene, possibly because of a read error. The V gene is TRBV5-1, the J gene TRBJ1-4; TRBD1 might be the D (6 bases). Germline loops: CDR1 SGHRS, CDR2 YFSETQ. The CDR3 totals 15 residues. The CDR3 coding sequence is TGTGCCAGCTCACCACCGGGACACCGTAATGAAAAACTGTTTTTT. Translation gives CASSPPGHRNEKLFF.

J is TRBJ1-1 and V is TRBV7-2; D may be TRBD1 (6 bases). Trimming cost V 3 bases and J 1 base, with 12 bases left between them. CDR1 is SGHTA, CDR2 FQGNSA, per germline. CDR3 size: 15 residues. The CDR3 loop is CASSLVPTGNTEAFF. CDR3 sequence (DNA): TGTGCCAGCAGCTTGGTCCCGACAGGGAACACTGAAGCTTTCTTT.

This clonotype appeared a single time. The CDR3 loop reads CAISAQGGRGQPQHF. The CDR3 DNA sequence: TGTGCCATCAGTGCGCAGGGGGGGCGAGGTCAGCCCCAGCATTTT. The chain combines TRBV10-3 with TRBJ1-5, with TRBD1 matching 7 bases. CDR1 is ENHRY, CDR2 SYGVKD, per germline. This CDR3 is 15 amino acids long. V lost 4 bases and J lost 6; bases outside the gene matches: 9.

The chain has TRBV30 and TRBJ1-2; no clear D. V was cut by 2 bases and J by 4 bases, with 11 bases left in between. CDR3 length equals 13 residues. From germline, CDR1 is GTSNPN and CDR2 SVGIG (reference sequence). In nucleotides, the CDR3 is TGTGCCTGGAGTTCGGAACGGTTCTATGGCTACACCTTC. Translated: CAWSSERFYGYTF.